This T cell receptor (beta chain) was obtained from a study of HIV-infected patients and healthy controls. Whole blood was used without fractionation, so all unsorted peripheral T cells were included. Reverse transcription used approximately 500 ng RNA and constant-region primers for alpha and beta. Using multiplexing indices, alpha and beta chain libraries were generated apart by chain-specific third strand synthesis. The cDNA received a 5' RACE adapter containing a random hexamer plus an SP2 sequencing primer site. Via MiXCR, TCRdb re-called the 5' RACE reads, giving one row per CDR3 protein. The table lists more than 15,000 distinct CDR3 sequences, 5.5% of them singletons. The length of the CDR3 is 12 residues. Looked up from germline, CDR1 is SQVTM and CDR2 is ANQGSEA. V dropped 7 bases and J dropped 0 bases, with 10 bases sitting between them. This clonotype was seen many times.

This receptor was identified in an adult in good health. Material: blood. The chain combines TRBV29-1 with TRBJ2-7; possible D gene TRBD2, 6 bases. DNA of the CDR3: TGCAGCGCCGGAGGGAGCTCCTACGAGCAGTACTTC. Protein sequence: CSAGGSSYEQYF.